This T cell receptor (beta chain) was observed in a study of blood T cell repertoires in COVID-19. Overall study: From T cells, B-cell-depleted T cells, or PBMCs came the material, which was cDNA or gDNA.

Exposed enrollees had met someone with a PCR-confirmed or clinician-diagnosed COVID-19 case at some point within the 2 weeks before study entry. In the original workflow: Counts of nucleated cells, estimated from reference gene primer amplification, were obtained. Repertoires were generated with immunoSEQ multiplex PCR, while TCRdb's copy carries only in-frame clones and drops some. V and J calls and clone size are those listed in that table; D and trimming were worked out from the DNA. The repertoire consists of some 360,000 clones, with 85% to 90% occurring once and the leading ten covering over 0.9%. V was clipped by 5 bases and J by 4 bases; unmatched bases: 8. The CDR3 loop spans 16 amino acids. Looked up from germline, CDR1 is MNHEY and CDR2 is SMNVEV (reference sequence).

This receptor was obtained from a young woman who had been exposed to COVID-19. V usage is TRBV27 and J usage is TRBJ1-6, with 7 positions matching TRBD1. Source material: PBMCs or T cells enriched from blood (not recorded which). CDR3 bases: TGTGCCAGCAGTCACCGACAGGGACCTTATAATTCACCCCTCCACTTT. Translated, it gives CASSHRQGPYNSPLHF.